The rows below give T cell receptor beta chains drawn from one sample of a study of blood T cell repertoires in COVID-19. Libraries were prepared by immunoSEQ multiplex PCR; TCRdb keeps only in-frame clonotypes and omits some of them. The table records a few hundred thousand clones, about 82% of them present only once. Sample: peripheral blood. The origin of the receptors is a woman aged 45-65 years with acute or convalescent COVID-19. Both conserved end residues are trimmed from each CDR3. Fields, in order: V gene, CDR3 protein.

V: TRBV24-1
CDR3: ATSDPGLDQTQETQY

V: TRBV10-3
CDR3: AISEPAPWTGIRETQY

V: TRBV28
CDR3: ASSTYRNSPLH

V: TRBV5-1
CDR3: ASSSGQGAYEQY

V: TRBV27
CDR3: ASSSLAGAPGELF

V: TRBV2
CDR3: ASSDLVTIETQY

V: TRBV5-4
CDR3: ASSIGGTYNEQF

V: TRBV5-4
CDR3: ASSSQGEYEQY

V: TRBV4-1
CDR3: ASSLGEGTYEQY

V: TRBV7-2
CDR3: ASSFLGQAVSPLH

V: TRBV10-3
CDR3: AISESIWGLAGDEETQY

V: TRBV6-2/TRBV6-3
CDR3: ASSYSERQGHGNQPQH

V: TRBV2
CDR3: ASSDQGQSNQPQH

V: TRBV5-4
CDR3: ASSGGTGVQETQY

V: TRBV5-4
CDR3: ASSSSGSGYNEQF

V: TRBV7-9
CDR3: ASRDTNTGELF

V: TRBV27
CDR3: ASGLAGDNEQF

V: TRBV18
CDR3: ASSSGLADNEQF

V: TRBV7-2
CDR3: ASSTGQSSYEQY

V: TRBV28
CDR3: ASSSPRGGYGYT

V: TRBV7-4
CDR3: ASSQRTFTSYEQY

V: TRBV2
CDR3: ASSVRGFGAYEQY

V: TRBV27
CDR3: ASRPTGTSGANVLT

V: TRBV19
CDR3: ASNGGLAGQETQY

V: TRBV30
CDR3: AWTVARTSQGANLNYGYT

V: TRBV3-1/TRBV3-2
CDR3: ASSPRDRAGELF

V: TRBV27
CDR3: ASSSAQGARGELF

V: TRBV9
CDR3: ASSTDSRTDTQY

V: TRBV19
CDR3: ASSIGWGTNGDTQY

V: TRBV19
CDR3: ASTSLGAGELF

V: TRBV24-1
CDR3: ATSDMASGSTDTQY

V: TRBV11-2
CDR3: ASSSMTYYTEAF

V: TRBV2
CDR3: ASSESRTSGRARRDTQY

V: TRBV4-1
CDR3: ASSAGQGPGELF

V: TRBV2
CDR3: ASRGQFSTGELF